This T cell receptor (beta chain) was retrieved from a study of T cells in Graves' hyperthyroidism and ophthalmopathy. This clonotype was detected only a few times. Using RNA transcripts as the source, TCR beta CDR3 regions were amplified. First-round RT-PCR of the TCR CDR3 relied on the HTBI primer set. TCRdb ran MiXCR on the multiplex PCR reads and lists one entry per CDR3 protein. The top ten clones hold approximately 5.7% of a sample with almost 600,000 distinct CDR3 sequences, approximately 15% of them seen once. V lost 0 bases, J lost 4 bases, and 10 bases lay in between. Germline V gene data show CDR1 as LGHDT and CDR2 as YNNKEL (reference sequence). The CDR3 extends over 15 amino acids.

This chain uses TRBV3-1 with TRBJ2-1; D gene ambiguous. This clonotype was obtained from a woman aged 25 to 45 with Graves' hyperthyroidism that later progressed to Graves' ophthalmopathy. The sample was blood. CDR3 bases: TGTGCCAGCAGCCAAGACCTTTTAGGATACAATGAGCAGTTCTTC. This codes for CASSQDLLGYNEQFF.